The 32 T cell receptor beta chains reported below all come from one sample, sequenced in a study of beta chain features in type 1 diabetes (dated by TCRdb to the late 2010s). General findings and caveats noted by the study authors: Type 1 diabetes patients showed a moderate but significant shortening of TCRB CDR3 length in all four CD4+ subsets.

The protocol used for the library was the immunoSEQ multiplex PCR assay. The entire amount of isolated RNA was reverse transcribed using the High Capacity cDNA Reverse Transcription Kit, so the sequenced TCRB transcripts were expressed ones. TCRdb took this table from immuneACCESS and kept in-frame rearrangements with V and J called. Such tables lack part of the clones; where checked against another copy, unresolved V genes explain under half of the gap, and the rest is unexplained. Here the sample has hundreds of thousands of clones; over 13% occur a single time. Clones ranked in the top ten supply just under 0.04% of the sample. Antigen specificity for these receptors is unknown. The sample taken for sequencing was naive CD4+ T cells from blood. The sample's cell subset or site, from its label and the paper: true naive CD4+ T cells. Receptors were obtained from a man between 18 and 35 years old with type 1 diabetes.

The chain employs TRBV5-1 and TRBJ2-2, with 10 bases matching TRBD1. This CDR3 spans 16 amino acids. Germline CDR1 reads SGHRS; CDR2 reads YFSETQ. Trimming took 3 bases from V and 6 from J; bases not matched to a gene: 8. This CDR3 reads CASSSTGTGVAGELFF. In nucleotides, the CDR3 is TGCGCCAGCAGCTCCACCGGGACAGGGGTCGCCGGGGAGCTGTTTTTT.

The chain uses TRBV13 and TRBJ2-7; 7 positions agree with TRBD1. The CDR3 extends over 13 amino acids. The junction had 7 bases not matched to a gene; V was cut back by 5 bases and J by 6 bases. Per germline, CDR1 PRHDT and CDR2 FYEKMQ (reference sequence). CDR3 bases: TGTGCCAGCAGCGGAGATCCAGGGGGCGAGCAGTACTTC. It is translated as CASSGDPGGEQYF.

This clone was seen a handful of times. The V gene is TRBV29-1, the J gene TRBJ2-3; D possibly corresponds to TRBD1 (5 bases). Germline V gene lookup returns CDR1 SQVTM and CDR2 ANQGSEA. The CDR3 has 14 amino acids. Trimming left V 5 bases short and J 2 bases short, with 14 bases between. CDR3 nucleotides: TGCAGCGTTCCAGACAGCGCTGCCACAGATACGCAGTATTTT. Its translation: CSVPDSAATDTQYF.

The chain uses TRBV7-9 and TRBJ1-1; D is perhaps TRBD1 (6 bases). Germline assignment: CDR1 SEHNR and CDR2 FQNEAQ (reference sequence). Trimming shortened V by 4 bases and J by 1 base, and 19 bases separated the two germline ends. The CDR3 covers 17 residues. The CDR3 is CASSSRGPGARNTEAFF. For the CDR3, the DNA is TGTGCCAGCAGCTCTAGAGGTCCGGGGGCGAGGAACACTGAAGCTTTCTTT.

The table lists this clone with a few counts. The chain couples TRBV7-9 to TRBJ1-1; D gene ambiguous. V shed 1 base and J shed 7 bases, with 10 bases lying between them. The germline V gene encodes CDR1 SEHNR and CDR2 FQNEAQ (reference sequence). There are 13 residues in the CDR3. CDR3 in DNA: TGTGCCAGCAGCTTAGGATTCAATGATGAAGCTTTCTTT. Translation: CASSLGFNDEAFF.

This clone appeared a few times. V and J are TRBV6-6 and TRBJ2-1, with 11 bases fitting TRBD1. The CDR3 is 16 amino acids. V lost 3 bases to trimming and J lost 8 bases; unmatched junction nucleotides: 9. Germline values: CDR1 MNHNY, CDR2 SVGAGI (reference sequence). The CDR3 loop is CASSYYRDRGIDEQFF. The CDR3 bases are TGTGCCAGCAGTTATTACCGGGACAGGGGGATCGATGAGCAGTTCTTC.

The chain is built from TRBV2 and TRBJ1-2; D remains ambiguous. The CDR3 covers 11 residues. Germline lookup yields CDR1 SNHLY and CDR2 FYNNEI. Trimming left V 9 bases short and J 1 base short, with 6 bases between. The CDR3 sequence: CASYFNYGYTF. CDR3 nucleotide sequence: TGTGCCAGTTATTTTAACTATGGCTACACCTTC. Looking up the rest from reference TRBV2 and TRBJ1-2 gives the full variable domain: EPEVTQTPSHQVTQMGQEVILRCVPISNHLYFYWYRQILGQKVEFLVSFYNNEISEKSEIFDDQFSVERPDGSNFTLKIRSTKLEDSAMYFCASYFNYGYTFGSGTRLTVV.

The CDR3 nucleotides read TGTGCCAGCAGTCTCGGTGGAGCTTCGGGGGCCAACGTCCTGACTTTC. Residues: CASSLGGASGANVLTF. The chain has TRBV28 and TRBJ2-6; D uncertain. This CDR3 region has 16 residues. The germline CDR1 and CDR2 sequences are MDHEN and SYDVKM. V dropped 5 bases and J dropped 4 bases, with 15 bases sitting between them.

This sequence joins TRBV30 and TRBJ1-4; 7 bases are a match to TRBD1. With V trimmed by 5 bases and J by 8 bases, 5 bases remained unmatched. This CDR3 region has 12 residues. Germline V gene data show CDR1 as GTSNPN and CDR2 as SVGIG (reference sequence). The CDR3 bases are TGTGCCTGGTCCCGACAGGGCGAAAAACTGTTTTTT. Protein sequence: CAWSRQGEKLFF.

This clone was observed a few times. V gene TRBV28 combines with J gene TRBJ1-5, with D uncertain. The ends were cut back, 8 bases at V and 0 bases at J, with 5 bases in the middle. This CDR3 has 12 amino acids. Germline V lookup: CDR1 MDHEN, CDR2 SYDVKM. In DNA form, the CDR3 reads TGTGCCAGCCGGAGTAGCAATCAGCCCCAGCATTTT. Translating gives CASRSSNQPQHF.

The chain couples TRBV30 to TRBJ1-5; D gene ambiguous. Per the germline V gene, CDR1 is GTSNPN and CDR2 is SVGIG (reference sequence). The CDR3 is 15 residues long. Deletions cut 0 bases from V and 4 bases from J, with 13 bases between. The CDR3 sequence: CAWSVDTLGNQPQHF. The CDR3 coding sequence is TGTGCCTGGAGTGTTGACACCTTGGGGAATCAGCCCCAGCATTTT. Looking up the rest from reference TRBV30 and TRBJ1-5 gives the full variable domain: SQTIHQWPATLVQPVGSPLSLECTVEGTSNPNLYWYRQAAGRGLQLLFYSVGIGQISSEVPQNLSASRPQDRQFILSSKKLLLSDSGFYLCAWSVDTLGNQPQHFGDGTRLSIL.

The chain employs TRBV7-6 and TRBJ2-7, with 9 bases identical to TRBD1. Germline lookup yields CDR1 SGHVS and CDR2 FNYEAQ. The CDR3 has 15 amino acids. Unmatched junction bases numbered 6, after V lost 4 bases and J lost 2 bases. CDR3 region: CASSSADRGTYEQYF. CDR3 DNA: TGTGCCAGCAGCTCAGCCGACAGGGGGACCTACGAGCAGTACTTC.

There are a few counts of this clone. The chain is built from TRBV5-1 and TRBJ1-1; TRBD1 agrees at 8 bases. Germline CDR1 reads SGHRS; CDR2 reads YFSETQ. The CDR3 consists of 15 residues. With 3 bases clipped from V and 1 base from J, the junction kept 5 bases outside the gene matches. CDR3 loop: CASSSAGGWNTEAFF. The CDR3 DNA is TGCGCCAGCAGCTCAGCAGGGGGCTGGAACACTGAAGCTTTCTTT.

In this sample, this clone turned up a few times. V and J are TRBV19 and TRBJ1-1, with D maybe TRBD1 (6 bases). V shed 5 bases and J shed 4 bases, with 14 bases lying between them. This CDR3 is 14 amino acids long. Germline CDR1 is LNHDA and CDR2 is SQIVND (reference sequence). The CDR3, as DNA: TGTGCCAGTAGTGGGCCTTACAGGGCCACTGAAGCTTTCTTT. Amino acids: CASSGPYRATEAFF.

The chain employs TRBV6-5 and TRBJ1-1; D uncertain. The CDR3 is made up of 14 amino acids. Looked up from germline, CDR1 is MNHEY and CDR2 is SVGAGI. Trimming stripped 0 bases from V and 8 bases from J, with 13 bases between. CDR3 DNA sequence: TGTGCCAGCAGTTACTCGTTCGGGGTTGTAGAAGCTTTCTTT. Protein sequence: CASSYSFGVVEAFF.

This clone was seen more than once but under ten times. This sequence joins TRBV30 and TRBJ1-2; a weak D match, TRBD1 (6 bases). Germline V gene sequence: CDR1 GTSNPN, CDR2 SVGIG (reference sequence). The V gene lost 0 bases and the J gene lost 3 bases, with 11 bases spanning the gap. The CDR3 loop spans 14 amino acids. The CDR3 loop reads CAWSVLRTDYGYTF. The CDR3 DNA follows: TGTGCCTGGAGTGTACTACGGACAGACTATGGCTACACCTTC.

The sample holds a few counts of this clone. V usage is TRBV4-1 and J usage is TRBJ2-1, with D tentatively TRBD2 (6 bases). V gave up 3 bases and J gave up 0 bases, with 12 bases separating them. Germline CDR1 is MGHRA and CDR2 is YSYEKL. CDR3 length equals 16 residues. The CDR3 loop reads CASSHFLAASYNEQFF. The CDR3 region has the DNA TGCGCCAGCAGCCACTTTTTAGCGGCCTCCTACAATGAGCAGTTCTTC.

The rearrangement joins TRBV2 to TRBJ1-5; no definite D call. The CDR3 is made up of 13 amino acids. Per the germline V gene, CDR1 is SNHLY and CDR2 is FYNNEI. The V end was cut by 6 bases, the J end by 6 bases, with 12 bases between. Here the CDR3 reads CASSPAGFQPQHF. CDR3 in DNA: TGTGCCAGCAGCCCCGCGGGGTTTCAGCCCCAGCATTTT.

The table lists this clone with a few counts. J is TRBJ2-7 and V is TRBV25-1; perhaps TRBD1 as D (6 bases). Trimming took 3 bases from V and 7 from J, leaving 16 bases between them. The CDR3 is made up of 14 amino acids. CDR1 MGHDK and CDR2 SYGVNS come from the germline V gene. CDR3 region: CASSDRGHSLEQYF. The CDR3 DNA reads TGTGCCAGCAGTGATCGGGGACACAGTCTAGAGCAGTACTTC.

A word on this clone: The junction and the germline gene differ at one end; a read error may be behind it. J is TRBJ2-1 and V is TRBV10-3; the D gene is possibly TRBD2 (5 bases). There are 10 residues in the CDR3. CDR1 and CDR2 (germline): ENHRY, SYGVKD. CDR3 amino acids: CATEGNGWIF. In DNA form, the CDR3 reads TGTGCCACCGAGGGAAACGGGTGGATCTTC.

The rearrangement joins TRBV5-1 to TRBJ1-2; no definite D call. Trimming removed 2 bases at V and 4 bases at J, with 21 bases between. This CDR3 has 17 residues. Germline V gene sequence: CDR1 SGHRS, CDR2 YFSETQ. CDR3 DNA: TGCGCCAGCAGCTTAGGTTCTGCTTCTGAGCGGGCCTATGGCTACACCTTC. Protein: CASSLGSASERAYGYTF.

The chain carries TRBV9 and TRBJ2-2; D is unclear. V lost 1 base and J 6 bases, leaving 7 bases between the germline ends. The length of the CDR3 is 13 residues. Per the germline V gene, CDR1 is SGDLS and CDR2 is YYNGEE. This CDR3 is CASSVRAAGELFF. The CDR3 DNA reads as TGTGCCAGCAGCGTACGGGCCGCCGGGGAGCTGTTTTTT.

The chain uses TRBV27 and TRBJ1-1, with D maybe TRBD1 (5 bases). Germline V gene sequence: CDR1 MNHEY, CDR2 SMNVEV (reference sequence). The CDR3 has 13 residues. V was cut by 6 bases and J by 1 base, with 9 bases left in between. The CDR3 DNA reads as TGTGCCAGCAGGGGGAGGGGGAACACTGAAGCTTTCTTT. Protein sequence: CASRGRGNTEAFF.

The sample holds a few counts of this clone. CDR3 nucleotides: TGTGCCAGCAGCTTAGAGAGAGCCGGGGAGCTGTTTTTT. Its translation: CASSLERAGELFF. The chain employs TRBV11-2 and TRBJ2-2; D not resolved. V shed 0 bases and J shed 6 bases, with 5 bases lying between them. This CDR3 has 13 residues. In germline, CDR1 is SGHAT, CDR2 FQNNGV.

J is TRBJ1-6 and V is TRBV28; tentative D call: TRBD1 (6 bases). The CDR3 runs 14 residues. V lost 4 bases and J 7 bases, leaving 11 bases between the germline ends. Germline V gene data show CDR1 as MDHEN and CDR2 as SYDVKM. The CDR3 bases are TGTGCCAGCAGTTCCGGACAGAAAAATTCACCCCTCCACTTT. Encoded protein: CASSSGQKNSPLHF.

This clone was counted only a few times. V is TRBV11-2 and J is TRBJ2-3; 8 nucleotides agree with TRBD2. After removal of 3 bases from V and 3 bases from J, the junction contained 11 bases not matched to a gene. The V gene's germline CDR1 is SGHAT and CDR2 FQNNGV. CDR3 length: 17 residues. CDR3 coding DNA: TGTGCCAGCAGCTTTTTAATCGTGGCGGGGGGAACAGATACGCAGTATTTT. As protein: CASSFLIVAGGTDTQYF.

This clone was seen a handful of times. This chain connects TRBV5-1 to TRBJ2-5; TRBD1 matches 8 bases. Losses at the gene ends were 4 bases for V and 1 base for J; bases not matched to a gene: 3. The CDR3 extends over 14 amino acids. Germline CDR1 is SGHRS and CDR2 is YFSETQ. CDR3 amino acids: CASSVGQVQETQYF. The CDR3 DNA is TGCGCCAGCAGCGTGGGACAGGTCCAAGAGACCCAGTACTTC.

This chain joins TRBV10-3 and TRBJ2-5; 11 nucleotides align to TRBD2. The CDR3 contains 16 residues. V lost 6 bases and J lost 1; bases outside the gene matches: 7. The germline V gene has CDR1 ENHRY and CDR2 SYGVKD. CDR3 bases: TGTGCCATCAGATCCCCTAGCGGGGGGTCCCAAGAGACCCAGTACTTC. Protein product: CAIRSPSGGSQETQYF.

This chain connects TRBV6-5 to TRBJ2-3, with D maybe TRBD1 (6 bases). The CDR3 contains 16 residues. The germline V gene encodes CDR1 MNHEY and CDR2 SVGAGI. The V and J ends lost 0 bases and 4 bases respectively, with 14 bases between them. The CDR3 spells CASSYSGRGHSDTQYF. Here the CDR3 DNA reads TGTGCCAGCAGTTACTCAGGCAGGGGCCATTCAGATACGCAGTATTTT.

This clone has just a few counts. V is TRBV6-6 and J is TRBJ2-3; TRBD1 agrees at 7 bases. The trim removed 6 bases at V and 6 bases at J, leaving 12 bases unmatched. Germline CDR1 and CDR2: MNHNY and SVGAGI (reference sequence). CDR3 length: 15 amino acids. CDR3 DNA: TGTGCCAGCAGGGGTCCCGGGACAGCGGAGGATACGCAGTATTTT. It encodes CASRGPGTAEDTQYF.

V is TRBV7-6 and J is TRBJ2-5; 10 bases line up with TRBD2. This CDR3 has 17 residues. The germline V gene encodes CDR1 SGHVS and CDR2 FNYEAQ. Trimming removed 1 base from V and 2 bases from J; junction bases left unmatched: 7. CDR3 coding DNA: TGTGCCAGCAGCTTAGGCCGCGCTAGCGGGGGACAAGAGACCCAGTACTTC. Residues: CASSLGRASGGQETQYF.

This clone has a handful of counts. The chain couples TRBV28 to TRBJ1-2; D gene uncertain. The CDR3 is 13 amino acids. Trimming pared 5 bases from V and 2 bases from J, leaving 9 bases between. Germline-derived CDR1 and CDR2 are MDHEN and SYDVKM. The CDR3: CASSPSDNYGYTF. CDR3 bases: TGTGCCAGCAGTCCGTCGGACAACTATGGCTACACCTTC.